The 22 T cell receptor beta chains presented below share a single source sample, sequenced in a study of shared clonotypes between healthy human individuals. Clones were read by immunoSEQ multiplex PCR, and TCRdb kept only the in-frame ones, dropping some. The data contain 950,000 to 1,100,000 clones, around 76% of them singletons. Sample: memory CD4+ T cells sorted from blood. Documented subset: CD45RA-negative fraction. All receptors derive from a man younger than 30 in good health.

The chain employs TRBV19 and TRBJ2-7, with D maybe TRBD1 (5 bases). This CDR3 has 15 amino acids. The V end lost 3 bases, the J end lost 0 bases, and 12 bases lay between the germline ends. The V gene's germline CDR1 is LNHDA and CDR2 SQIVND (reference sequence). The DNA for the CDR3 is TGTGCCAGTAGTATTGGGCAGGGCAGCTCCTACGAGCAGTACTTC. This translates into CASSIGQGSSYEQYF.

This clone has a count of ten or more. The gene calls are TRBV28 and TRBJ1-1; 10 bases fit TRBD1. Unmatched junction bases numbered 9, after V lost 4 bases and J lost 10 bases. The CDR3 covers 14 residues. From germline, CDR1 is MDHEN and CDR2 SYDVKM. In nucleotides, the CDR3 is TGTGCCAGCAGTTCACCGGGACAGGGGCGAAGAGCTTTCTTT. Translation: CASSSPGQGRRAFF.

This chain uses TRBV5-1 with TRBJ2-2; D is perhaps TRBD2 (5 bases). CDR3 length: 17 residues. The V gene's germline CDR1 is SGHRS and CDR2 YFSETQ. Between the trimmed V and J ends, which lost 6 bases and 6 bases, there was a span of 24 bases. This chain's CDR3 is CASNSALLAGGSGELFF. CDR3 bases: TGCGCCAGCAACTCAGCCTTATTGGCGGGCGGGTCCGGGGAGCTGTTTTTT.

The CDR3 bases are TGTGCCAGCAGCGTAGGAAGCCAGGCGAACACCGGGGAGCTGTTTTTT. Protein product: CASSVGSQANTGELFF. The V call is TRBV9, the J call TRBJ2-2; D is ambiguous. The germline V gene encodes CDR1 SGDLS and CDR2 YYNGEE. V lost 0 bases and J lost 0, with 9 bases in between. This CDR3 contains 16 residues.

The CDR3 nucleotides read TGTGCCAGCAGCTTGAAGACTAGCGGGACCTCCTACAATGAGCAGTTCTTC. It encodes CASSLKTSGTSYNEQFF. The V and J genes are TRBV5-4 and TRBJ2-1; 11 bases match TRBD2. V lost 1 base, J lost 0 bases, and 3 bases stayed unmatched. The CDR3 extends over 17 amino acids. From germline, CDR1 is SGHNT and CDR2 YYREEE (reference sequence).

The chain couples TRBV7-8 to TRBJ1-1; the D is unclear. CDR1 is SGHVS, CDR2 FQNEAQ, per germline. The CDR3 runs to 12 residues. V lost 5 bases and J lost 8, with 12 bases in between. In nucleotides, the CDR3 is TGTGCCAGCAGCCCCGTCCTGGCCGAAGCTTTCTTT. This encodes CASSPVLAEAFF. The full variable domain, with the rest looked up from reference TRBV7-8 and TRBJ1-1, is GAGVSQSPRYKVAKRGQDVALRCDPISGHVSLFWYQQALGQGPEFLTYFQNEAQLDKSGLPSDRFFAERPEGSVSTLKIQRTQQEDSAVYLCASSPVLAEAFFGQGTRLTVV.

The chain carries TRBV5-6 and TRBJ2-2; a possible D gene is TRBD2 (5 bases). This CDR3 has 14 residues. Germline V gene sequence: CDR1 SGHDT, CDR2 YYEEEE. V gave up 2 bases and J gave up 6 bases, with 11 bases separating them. CDR3 bases: TGTGCCAGCAGCTTAGGAGGAATAGCCGGGGAGCTGTTTTTT. Protein product: CASSLGGIAGELFF.

V gene TRBV14 combines with J gene TRBJ2-7, with TRBD2 as a possible D gene (7 bases). CDR3 size: 15 residues. The V gene lost 4 bases and the J gene lost 6 bases, with 19 bases spanning the gap. The germline V gene has CDR1 SGHDN and CDR2 FVKESK. The CDR3 protein is CASSRVSNGGLEQYF. The CDR3, as DNA: TGTGCCAGCAGCCGTGTTTCCAACGGGGGGCTCGAGCAGTACTTC.

This clone came up a few times. A much bigger clone sits one base away, suggesting this may be a read error. Additional DNA sequences in this sample encode the identical CDR3. The chain employs TRBV4-1 and TRBJ1-6, with D unclear. Per the germline V gene, CDR1 is MGHRA and CDR2 is YSYEKL. CDR3 size: 13 residues. The V end was cut by 0 bases, the J end by 7 bases, with 4 bases between. The CDR3 loop is CASSQDPNSPLHF. CDR3 coding DNA: TGCGCCAGCAGCCAAGACCCGAATTCACCCCTCCACTTT.

CDR3: CASSLGAAGGTDTQYF. The CDR3, as DNA: TGTGCCAGCAGCTTAGGAGCAGCGGGGGGCACAGATACGCAGTATTTT. The genes are TRBV11-3 and TRBJ2-3, with 8 bases aligning to TRBD2. Trimming cost V 1 base and J 1 base; bases outside gene matches: 4. The length of the CDR3 is 16 residues. Germline CDR1 and CDR2: SGHNT and YENEEA.

This clone came up once. At the DNA level, this CDR3 is encoded by other sequences in the same sample as well. The rearrangement uses TRBV7-2 and TRBJ2-3; 8 bases map to TRBD2. Germline V gene data show CDR1 as SGHTA and CDR2 as FQGNSA. Trimming at V came to 5 bases and at J to 0 bases, leaving 4 bases not matched to a gene. The CDR3 totals 15 residues. The CDR3 sequence: CASSPRGGSTDTQYF. As DNA, the CDR3 is TGTGCCAGCAGCCCCCGGGGGGGAAGCACAGATACGCAGTATTTT.

V gene TRBV11-2 combines with J gene TRBJ1-6; the D is unclear. V was clipped by 3 bases and J by 13 bases, with 7 bases between them. Germline CDR1 reads SGHAT; CDR2 reads FQNNGV. The CDR3 consists of 11 residues. Here the CDR3 reads CASSLGGPLHF. The CDR3 DNA reads TGTGCCAGCAGCTTGGGAGGCCCCCTCCACTTT.

J is TRBJ2-1 and V is TRBV27; 8 nucleotides match TRBD2. The J segment lost 7 bases and the V segment lost 2 bases, leaving 13 bases of the junction unmatched. In germline, CDR1 is MNHEY, CDR2 SMNVEV (reference sequence). This CDR3 region has 17 residues. The CDR3 region is CASSLRTAGAPRNEQFF. For the CDR3, the DNA is TGTGCCAGCAGTTTACGGACAGCGGGGGCCCCGAGGAATGAGCAGTTCTTC.

The chain employs TRBV7-9 and TRBJ1-6; a possible D gene is TRBD1 (5 bases). This CDR3 region has 13 residues. Germline values: CDR1 SEHNR, CDR2 FQNEAQ (reference sequence). The V and J ends lost 5 bases and 9 bases respectively, with 11 bases between them. The CDR3 nucleotides are TGTGCCAGCAGCGGGGCCAAAGTTTCACCCCTCCACTTT. Its translation: CASSGAKVSPLHF.

The count of this clone is one. V gene TRBV18 combines with J gene TRBJ1-4; D is uncertain. There are 14 residues in the CDR3. The germline V gene encodes CDR1 KGHSH and CDR2 LQKENI. Trimming took off 1 base at V and 7 bases at J, with 10 bases between the two ends. In DNA form, the CDR3 reads TGTGCCAGCTCACCACTTCAGTCTGGTGAAAAACTGTTTTTT. Translation gives CASSPLQSGEKLFF.

As for this clone: The same CDR3 is also encoded by other DNA sequences in this sample. The chain combines TRBV9 with TRBJ2-1; 11 bases are shared with TRBD2. Trimming cost V 0 bases and J 6 bases; bases outside gene matches: 2. CDR3 size: 15 residues. Germline CDR1 reads SGDLS; CDR2 reads YYNGEE. CDR3 in amino acids: CASSVVLAGGNEQFF. The CDR3 DNA sequence: TGTGCCAGCAGCGTAGTTCTAGCGGGGGGCAATGAGCAGTTCTTC.

The rearrangement uses TRBV5-5 and TRBJ1-4; D is possibly TRBD1 (5 bases). V lost 4 bases and J 1 base, leaving 11 bases between the germline ends. The CDR3 runs 15 residues. Germline V gene data show CDR1 as SGHKS and CDR2 as YYEKEE (reference sequence). CDR3 in amino acids: CASSRGQGTNEKLFF. The CDR3 coding sequence is TGTGCCAGCAGCCGTGGGCAGGGAACTAATGAAAAACTGTTTTTT.

There are a few counts of this clone. The rearrangement uses TRBV10-2 and TRBJ2-5; 12 positions agree with TRBD1. V dropped 7 bases and J dropped 5; count of bases not matched to a gene: 8. The CDR3 spans 15 residues. Germline CDR1 reads WSHSY; CDR2 reads SAAADI. CDR3 loop: CASTRLGTGGETQYF. The CDR3 coding sequence is TGCGCCAGCACCAGGTTGGGGACAGGGGGCGAGACCCAGTACTTC.

This sequence joins TRBV6-5 and TRBJ1-2, with D unresolved. CDR1 and CDR2 from the germline V gene are MNHEY and SVGAGI. V lost 6 bases, J lost 2 bases, and 13 bases lay in between. CDR3 size: 14 residues. The CDR3 sequence is CASRTLQTNYGYTF. CDR3 bases: TGTGCCAGCAGAACACTACAGACGAACTATGGCTACACCTTC.

This clone was seen once. Here the CDR3 DNA reads TGTGCCAGCAAGAGGCCCGCCGGGGCCAACTATGGCTACACCTTC. Translating it yields CASKRPAGANYGYTF. This chain joins TRBV6-1 and TRBJ1-2; TRBD1 might be the D (5 bases). The CDR3 extends over 15 amino acids. Trimming left V 7 bases short and J 2 bases short, with 17 bases between. CDR1 MNHNS and CDR2 SASEGT come from the germline V gene.

In this sample, this clone turned up once. The CDR3 spells CAWSVGQVPGPEDTQYF. DNA of the CDR3: TGTGCCTGGAGTGTCGGTCAGGTCCCAGGACCCGAAGATACGCAGTATTTT. The chain couples TRBV30 to TRBJ2-3; D unresolved. Per the germline V gene, CDR1 is GTSNPN and CDR2 is SVGIG (reference sequence). The ends were cut back, 0 bases at V and 5 bases at J, with 21 bases in the middle. The CDR3 has 17 amino acids.

Only a few counts were recorded for this clone. The gene calls are TRBV2 and TRBJ2-1; TRBD2 aligns across 11 bases. The V gene's germline CDR1 is SNHLY and CDR2 FYNNEI. This CDR3 spans 15 amino acids. Unmatched junction bases numbered 5, after V lost 4 bases and J lost 6 bases. The CDR3 sequence: CASSVASGRTNEQFF. The CDR3 DNA reads TGTGCCAGCAGTGTTGCTAGCGGGAGGACCAATGAGCAGTTCTTC.